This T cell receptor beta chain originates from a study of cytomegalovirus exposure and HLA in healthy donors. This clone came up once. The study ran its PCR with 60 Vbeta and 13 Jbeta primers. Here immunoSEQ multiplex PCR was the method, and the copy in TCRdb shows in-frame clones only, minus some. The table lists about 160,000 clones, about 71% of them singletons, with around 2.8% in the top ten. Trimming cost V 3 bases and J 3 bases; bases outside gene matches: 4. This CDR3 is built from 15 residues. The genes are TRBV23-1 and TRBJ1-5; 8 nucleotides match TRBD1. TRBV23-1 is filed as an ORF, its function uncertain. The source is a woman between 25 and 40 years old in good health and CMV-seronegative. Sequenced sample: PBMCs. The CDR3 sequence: CASSQLDRANQPQHF. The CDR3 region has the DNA TGCGCCAGCAGTCAGCTGGACAGGGCCAATCAGCCCCAGCATTTT.